The clone carrying this TCR beta chain came up a few times. Its antigen is undetermined. The use of a sample-barcoded 5' primer and a J-beta primer mix characterized a second PCR of roughly 7 to 11 cycles. Each cDNA molecule received a tag from a template-switch adaptor that had 12 random nucleotides. Samples each returned at least 3 million CDR3-containing paired-end reads. TCRdb re-analysed the 5' RACE reads in MiXCR, keeping a single row per CDR3 protein. This table holds roughly 1,300,000 distinct CDR3 sequences, 59% found once. The germline CDR1 and CDR2 sequences are SQVTM and ANQGSEA. The CDR3 totals 12 residues. This record belongs to a study of blood T cells in healthy people across ages. Points from the study as a whole: Reliance upon unsorted PBMCs precluded definitive naive versus antigen-experienced comparison. Diversity estimated from one million T cells was considered an underestimate.

Sequencing was done on a sample of blood. This sequence joins TRBV29-1 and TRBJ2-7; 8 bases align to TRBD1. The TCR was taken from a man aged 18 to 30 in good health. Written as DNA, the CDR3 is TGCAGTGTCACAGGGGGAACCTACGAGCAGTACTTC. This gives the protein CSVTGGTYEQYF.